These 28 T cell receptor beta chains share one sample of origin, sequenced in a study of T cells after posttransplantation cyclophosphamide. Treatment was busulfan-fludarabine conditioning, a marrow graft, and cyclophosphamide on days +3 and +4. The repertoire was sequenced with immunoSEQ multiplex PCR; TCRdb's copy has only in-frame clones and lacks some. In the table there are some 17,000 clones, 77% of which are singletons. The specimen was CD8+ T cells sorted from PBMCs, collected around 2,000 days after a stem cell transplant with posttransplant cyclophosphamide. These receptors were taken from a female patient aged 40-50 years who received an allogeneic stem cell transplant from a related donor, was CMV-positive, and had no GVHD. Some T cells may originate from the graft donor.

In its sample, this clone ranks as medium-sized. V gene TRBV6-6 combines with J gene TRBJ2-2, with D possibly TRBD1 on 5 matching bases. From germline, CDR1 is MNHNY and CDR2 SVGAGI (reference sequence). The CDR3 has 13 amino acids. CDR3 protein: CAGLGQSTGELFF. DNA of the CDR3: TGTGCTGGTTTGGGGCAGAGCACCGGGGAGCTGTTTTTT.

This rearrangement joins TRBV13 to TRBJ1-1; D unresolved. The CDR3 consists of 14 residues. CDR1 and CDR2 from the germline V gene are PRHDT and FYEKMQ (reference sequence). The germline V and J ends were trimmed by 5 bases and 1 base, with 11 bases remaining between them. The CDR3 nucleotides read TGTGCCAGCAGCACCTCCGGAGGGAACACTGAAGCTTTCTTT. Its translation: CASSTSGGNTEAFF. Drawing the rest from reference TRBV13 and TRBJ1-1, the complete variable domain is AAGVIQSPRHLIKEKRETATLKCYPIPRHDTVYWYQQGPGQDPQFLISFYEKMQSDKGSIPDRFSAQQFSDYHSELNMSSLELGDSALYFCASSTSGGNTEAFFGQGTRLTVV.

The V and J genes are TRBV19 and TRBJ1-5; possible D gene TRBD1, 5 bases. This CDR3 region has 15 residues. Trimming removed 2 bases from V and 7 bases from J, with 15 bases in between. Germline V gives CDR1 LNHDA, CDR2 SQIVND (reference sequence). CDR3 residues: CASSIIGGGEQPQHF. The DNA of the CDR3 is TGTGCCAGTAGTATAATCGGTGGAGGGGAACAGCCCCAGCATTTT. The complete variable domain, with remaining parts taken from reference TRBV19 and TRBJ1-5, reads DGGITQSPKYLFRKEGQNVTLSCEQNLNHDAMYWYRQDPGQGLRLIYYSQIVNDFQKGDIAEGYSVSREKKESFPLTVTSAQKNPTAFYLCASSIIGGGEQPQHFGDGTRLSIL.

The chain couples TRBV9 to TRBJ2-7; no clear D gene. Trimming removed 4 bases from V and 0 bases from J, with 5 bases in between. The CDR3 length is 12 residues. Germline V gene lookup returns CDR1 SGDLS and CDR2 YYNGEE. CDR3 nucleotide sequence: TGTGCCAGCAGCCCGAGCTCCTACGAGCAGTACTTC. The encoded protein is CASSPSSYEQYF.

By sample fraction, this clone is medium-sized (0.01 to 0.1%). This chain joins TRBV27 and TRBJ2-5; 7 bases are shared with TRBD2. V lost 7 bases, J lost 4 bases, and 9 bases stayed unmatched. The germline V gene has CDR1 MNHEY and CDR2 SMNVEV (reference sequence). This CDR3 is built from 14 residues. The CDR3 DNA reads TGTGCCAGCAAGCGGGACTCCGGGATAGAGACCCAGTACTTC. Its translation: CASKRDSGIETQYF.

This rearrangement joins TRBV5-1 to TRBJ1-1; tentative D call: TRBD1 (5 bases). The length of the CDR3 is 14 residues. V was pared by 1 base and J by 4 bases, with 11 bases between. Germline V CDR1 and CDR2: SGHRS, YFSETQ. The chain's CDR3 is CASSLHGGRTEAFF. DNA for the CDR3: TGCGCCAGCAGCTTGCACGGGGGACGCACTGAAGCTTTCTTT.

CDR3 bases: TGTGCCAGCAGCCTGAGACAGGGGTTATACGAGCAGTACTTC. This gives the protein CASSLRQGLYEQYF. This chain connects TRBV7-6 to TRBJ2-7; the match to TRBD1 covers 8 bases. The CDR3 covers 14 residues. Germline values: CDR1 SGHVS, CDR2 FNYEAQ. Losses at the gene ends were 5 bases for V and 4 bases for J; bases not matched to a gene: 7.

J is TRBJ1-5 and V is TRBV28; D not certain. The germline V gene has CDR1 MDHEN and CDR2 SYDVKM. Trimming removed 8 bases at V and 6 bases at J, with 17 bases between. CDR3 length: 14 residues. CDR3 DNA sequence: TGTGCCAGCTCTAGGGAGGGTGGGGTTCAGCCCCAGCATTTT. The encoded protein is CASSREGGVQPQHF.

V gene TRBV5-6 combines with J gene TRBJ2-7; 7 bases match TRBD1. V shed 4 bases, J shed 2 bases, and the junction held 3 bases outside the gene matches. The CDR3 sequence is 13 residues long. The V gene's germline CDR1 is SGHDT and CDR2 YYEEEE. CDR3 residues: CASSPGGAYEQYF. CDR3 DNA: TGTGCCAGCAGCCCAGGGGGAGCCTACGAGCAGTACTTC.

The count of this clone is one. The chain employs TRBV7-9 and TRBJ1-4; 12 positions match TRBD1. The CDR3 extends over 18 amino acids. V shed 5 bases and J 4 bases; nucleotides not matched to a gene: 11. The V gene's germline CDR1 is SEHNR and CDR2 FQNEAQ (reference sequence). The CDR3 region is CASSRTPGQGAGNEKLFF. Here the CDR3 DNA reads TGTGCCAGCAGCCGTACACCGGGACAGGGGGCCGGTAATGAAAAACTGTTTTTT.

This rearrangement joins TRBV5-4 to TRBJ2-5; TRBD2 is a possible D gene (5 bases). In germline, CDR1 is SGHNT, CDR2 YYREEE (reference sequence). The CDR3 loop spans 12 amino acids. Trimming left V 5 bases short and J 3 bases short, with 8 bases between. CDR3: CASSTGKETQYF. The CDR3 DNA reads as TGTGCCAGCAGTACGGGGAAAGAGACCCAGTACTTC.

The CDR3 DNA is TGTGCCAGCAGCCAAGTAATAGGGGGCAACTATGGCTACACCTTC. Its translation is CASSQVIGGNYGYTF. The V gene is TRBV14, the J gene TRBJ1-2; TRBD1 matches 7 bases. J gave up 2 bases and V 1 base, and 4 bases lay outside the gene matches. Germline V CDR1 and CDR2: SGHDN, FVKESK. CDR3 length: 15 residues.

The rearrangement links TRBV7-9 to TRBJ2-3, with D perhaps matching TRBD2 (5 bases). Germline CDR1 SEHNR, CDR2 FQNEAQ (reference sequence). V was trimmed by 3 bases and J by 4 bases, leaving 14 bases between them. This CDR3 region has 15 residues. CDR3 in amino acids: CASSFSLGDADTQYF. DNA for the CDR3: TGTGCCAGCAGCTTCTCTCTCGGGGATGCAGATACGCAGTATTTT.

This chain's CDR3 is CASSEKTGATYEQYF. In nucleotides, the CDR3 is TGTGCCAGCAGTGAAAAAACAGGGGCGACCTACGAGCAGTACTTC. This chain connects TRBV2 to TRBJ2-7, with 7 bases matching TRBD1. This CDR3 comprises 15 residues. The germline V gene encodes CDR1 SNHLY and CDR2 FYNNEI. The V segment lost 2 bases and the J segment 2 bases; nucleotides outside the gene matches: 6.

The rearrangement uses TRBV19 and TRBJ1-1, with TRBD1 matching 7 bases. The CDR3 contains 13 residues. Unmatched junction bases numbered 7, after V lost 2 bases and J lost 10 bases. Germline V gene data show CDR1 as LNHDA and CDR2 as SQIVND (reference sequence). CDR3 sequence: CASSIRQGSAAFF. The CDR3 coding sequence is TGTGCCAGTAGTATAAGACAGGGCTCGGCAGCTTTCTTT. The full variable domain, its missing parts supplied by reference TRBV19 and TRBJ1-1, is DGGITQSPKYLFRKEGQNVTLSCEQNLNHDAMYWYRQDPGQGLRLIYYSQIVNDFQKGDIAEGYSVSREKKESFPLTVTSAQKNPTAFYLCASSIRQGSAAFFGQGTRLTVV.

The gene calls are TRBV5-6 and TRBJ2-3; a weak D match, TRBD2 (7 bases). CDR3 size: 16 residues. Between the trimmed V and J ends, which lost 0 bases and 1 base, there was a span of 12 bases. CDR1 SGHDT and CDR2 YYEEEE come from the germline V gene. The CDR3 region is CASSLAGGLGTDTQYF. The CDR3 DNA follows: TGTGCCAGCAGCTTGGCGGGGGGCCTGGGCACAGATACGCAGTATTTT.

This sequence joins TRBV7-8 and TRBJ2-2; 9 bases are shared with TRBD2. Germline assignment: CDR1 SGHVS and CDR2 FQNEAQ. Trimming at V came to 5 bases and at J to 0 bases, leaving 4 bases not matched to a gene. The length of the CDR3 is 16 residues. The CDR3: CASSLSGGANTGELFF. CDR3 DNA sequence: TGTGCCAGCAGCCTTAGCGGGGGCGCGAACACCGGGGAGCTGTTTTTT.

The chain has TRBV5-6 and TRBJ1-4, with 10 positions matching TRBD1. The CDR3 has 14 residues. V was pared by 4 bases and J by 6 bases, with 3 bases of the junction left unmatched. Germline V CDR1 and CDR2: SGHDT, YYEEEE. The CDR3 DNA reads TGTGCCAGCAGCCCCGGGACAGGGGATGAAAAACTGTTTTTT. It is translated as CASSPGTGDEKLFF.

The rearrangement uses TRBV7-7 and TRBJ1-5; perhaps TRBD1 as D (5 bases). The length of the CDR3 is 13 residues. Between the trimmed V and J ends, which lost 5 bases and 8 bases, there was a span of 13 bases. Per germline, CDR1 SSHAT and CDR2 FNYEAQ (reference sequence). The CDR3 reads CASSPGGGEPQHF. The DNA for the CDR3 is TGTGCCAGCAGCCCCGGGGGGGGAGAGCCCCAGCATTTT.

CDR3 loop: CATTTGFDQETQYF. CDR3 DNA sequence: TGTGCCACCACGACAGGGTTTGACCAAGAGACCCAGTACTTC. The chain couples TRBV28 to TRBJ2-5, with 7 bases lining up with TRBD1. Losses at the gene ends were 10 bases for V and 0 bases for J; bases not matched to a gene: 8. This CDR3 has 14 residues. The germline V gene has CDR1 MDHEN and CDR2 SYDVKM.

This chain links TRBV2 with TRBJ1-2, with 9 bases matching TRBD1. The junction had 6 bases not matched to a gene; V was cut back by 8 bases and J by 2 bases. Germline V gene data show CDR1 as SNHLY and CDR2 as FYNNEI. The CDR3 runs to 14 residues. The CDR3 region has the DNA TGTGCCAGCTTTACCGGGACAGGGAACTATGGCTACACCTTC. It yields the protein CASFTGTGNYGYTF.

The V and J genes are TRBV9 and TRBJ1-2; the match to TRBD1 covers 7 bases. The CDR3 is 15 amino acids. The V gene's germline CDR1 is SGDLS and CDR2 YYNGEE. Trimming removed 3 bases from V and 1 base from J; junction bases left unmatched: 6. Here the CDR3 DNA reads TGTGCCAGCAGCGACCAAGACAGGGATAACTATGGCTACACCTTC. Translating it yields CASSDQDRDNYGYTF.

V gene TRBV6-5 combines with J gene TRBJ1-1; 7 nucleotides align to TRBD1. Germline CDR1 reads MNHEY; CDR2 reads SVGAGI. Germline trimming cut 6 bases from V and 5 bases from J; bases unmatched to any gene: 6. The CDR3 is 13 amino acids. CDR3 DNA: TGTGCCAGCAGCCGGGGACAGCGGACTGAAGCTTTCTTT. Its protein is CASSRGQRTEAFF.

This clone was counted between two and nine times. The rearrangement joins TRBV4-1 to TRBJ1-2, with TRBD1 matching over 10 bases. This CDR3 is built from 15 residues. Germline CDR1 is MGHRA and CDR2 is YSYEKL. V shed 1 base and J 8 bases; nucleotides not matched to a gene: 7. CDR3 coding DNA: TGCGCCAGCAGCCAAGCCGGGACAGGGGCGTTCGGCTACACCTTC. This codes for CASSQAGTGAFGYTF.

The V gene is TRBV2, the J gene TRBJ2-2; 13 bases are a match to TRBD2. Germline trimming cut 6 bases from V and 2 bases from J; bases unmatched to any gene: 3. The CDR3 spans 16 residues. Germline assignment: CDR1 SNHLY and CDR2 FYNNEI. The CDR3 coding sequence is TGTGCCAGCAGGACTAGCGGGGGGCTCAACACCGGGGAGCTGTTTTTT. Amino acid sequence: CASRTSGGLNTGELFF.

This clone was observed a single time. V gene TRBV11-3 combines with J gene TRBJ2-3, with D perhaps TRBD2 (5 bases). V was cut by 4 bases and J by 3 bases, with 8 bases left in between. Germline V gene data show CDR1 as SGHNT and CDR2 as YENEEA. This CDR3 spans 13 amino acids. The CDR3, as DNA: TGTGCCAGCAGCTCAACTAGAACAGATACGCAGTATTTT. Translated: CASSSTRTDTQYF.

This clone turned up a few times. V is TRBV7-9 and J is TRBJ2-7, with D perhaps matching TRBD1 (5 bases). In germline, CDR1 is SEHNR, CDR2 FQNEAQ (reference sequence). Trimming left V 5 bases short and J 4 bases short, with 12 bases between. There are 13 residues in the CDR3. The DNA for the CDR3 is TGTGCCAGCAGCCCGAAGGGGCGGTACGAGCAGTACTTC. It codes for CASSPKGRYEQYF.

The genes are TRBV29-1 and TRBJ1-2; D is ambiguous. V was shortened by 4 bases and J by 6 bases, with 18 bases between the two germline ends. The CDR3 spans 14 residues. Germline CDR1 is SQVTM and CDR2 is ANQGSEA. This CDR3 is CSVAALGLGHGYTF. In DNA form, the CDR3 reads TGCAGCGTTGCCGCTTTAGGATTGGGCCATGGCTACACCTTC.